This TCR beta chain appears in the sequencing data of a study of T cells after yellow fever vaccination. Study results and caveats: A faster peak, day 5 versus 15, was reached by the weaker secondary response. Only a minor proportion of clonotypes was detected across both CD4 and CD8 compartments. Highly abundant clonotypes carried over from the bulk population could end up in FACS-sorted repertoires as contaminants. Reappearance after the booster was observed for most primary-vaccination clones (roughly 97% CD4, over 70% CD8).

A remark on this clonotype: The antigen remains undetermined.

Each CDR3 protein is one row after TCRdb ran MiXCR on the 5' RACE reads. The table records hundreds of thousands of distinct CDR3 sequences, approximately 13% of them present only once. V was trimmed by 2 bases and J by 5 bases, leaving 18 bases between them. Looked up from germline, CDR1 is SGHVS and CDR2 is FQNEAQ. This CDR3 is built from 16 residues. The gene calls are TRBV7-8 and TRBJ2-5; no definite D call. The sample consisted of PBMCs, taken on the day of the yellow fever booster vaccination. The receptor's source is a man younger than 40 who received the YFV17D yellow fever vaccine. CDR3 region: CASSLMGLAWIETQYF. DNA for the CDR3: TGTGCCAGCAGCTTAATGGGGTTAGCATGGATCGAGACCCAGTACTTC.